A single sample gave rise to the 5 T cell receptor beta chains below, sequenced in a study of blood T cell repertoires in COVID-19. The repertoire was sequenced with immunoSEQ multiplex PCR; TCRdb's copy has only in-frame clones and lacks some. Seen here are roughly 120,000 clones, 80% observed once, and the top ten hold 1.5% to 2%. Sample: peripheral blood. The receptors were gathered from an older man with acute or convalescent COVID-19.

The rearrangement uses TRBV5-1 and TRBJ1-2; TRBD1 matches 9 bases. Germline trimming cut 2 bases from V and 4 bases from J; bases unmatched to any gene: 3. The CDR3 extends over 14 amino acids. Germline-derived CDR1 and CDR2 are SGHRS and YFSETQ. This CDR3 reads CASSLTGGSYGYTF. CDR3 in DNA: TGCGCCAGCAGCTTAACAGGGGGCTCCTATGGCTACACCTTC.

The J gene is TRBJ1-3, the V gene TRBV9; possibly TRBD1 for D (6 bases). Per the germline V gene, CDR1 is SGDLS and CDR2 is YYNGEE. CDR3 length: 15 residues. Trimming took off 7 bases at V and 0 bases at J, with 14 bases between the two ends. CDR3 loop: CASQRGPNSGNTIYF. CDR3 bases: TGTGCCAGCCAGCGGGGGCCCAACTCTGGAAACACCATATATTTT.

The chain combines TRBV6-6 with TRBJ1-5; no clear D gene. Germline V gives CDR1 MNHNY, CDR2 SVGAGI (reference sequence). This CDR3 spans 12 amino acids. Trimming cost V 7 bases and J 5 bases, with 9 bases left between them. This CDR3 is CASKRGDQPQHF. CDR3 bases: TGTGCCAGCAAGAGAGGTGATCAGCCCCAGCATTTT.

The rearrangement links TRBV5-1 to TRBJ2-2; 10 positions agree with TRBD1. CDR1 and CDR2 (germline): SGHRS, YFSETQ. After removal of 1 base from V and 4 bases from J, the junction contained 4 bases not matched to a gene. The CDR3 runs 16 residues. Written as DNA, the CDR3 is TGCGCCAGCAGCTTGAGGGGGACAGGGGTCACCGGGGAGCTGTTTTTT. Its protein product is CASSLRGTGVTGELFF.

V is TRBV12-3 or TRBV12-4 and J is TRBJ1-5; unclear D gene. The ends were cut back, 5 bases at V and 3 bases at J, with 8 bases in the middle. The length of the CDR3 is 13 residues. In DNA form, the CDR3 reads TGTGCCAGCAGTGCTCGGTTCAATCAGCCCCAGCATTTT. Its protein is CASSARFNQPQHF.